The clone carrying this TCR beta chain has at least ten counts. Its antigen is unknown. These data come from a study of human T cells and chemical hapten exposure. In TCRdb, the RACE reads were re-called with MiXCR into one record per CDR3 protein. The table lists tens of thousands of distinct CDR3 sequences, over 9% of them singletons, with less than 35% in the top ten. Study-wide points: Large CDR3 similarity clusters arose significantly more often from expanded TCRs than from controls.

The sample's time point: pre-sensitization, week 0. The treatment: therapeutic diphenylcyclopropenone sensitization with weekly scalp DPC. Total RNA was isolated from whole blood that had not been fractionated. Per the germline V gene, CDR1 is SQVTM and CDR2 is ANQGSEA. The junction had 2 bases not matched to a gene; V was cut back by 8 bases and J by 6 bases. The CDR3 consists of 11 residues. The chain combines TRBV29-1 with TRBJ2-1; TRBD1 matches 9 bases. The source material was whole blood, sampled in connection with sensitization to the hapten diphenylcyclopropenone (DPC). This sequence originates from a man in his forties or fifties with alopecia areata. Some clones in this sample may be carry-over from other donors' samples. The CDR3 nucleotides read TGCAGCTCGGGACAGGGCAATGAGCAGTTCTTC. Its translation: CSSGQGNEQFF.